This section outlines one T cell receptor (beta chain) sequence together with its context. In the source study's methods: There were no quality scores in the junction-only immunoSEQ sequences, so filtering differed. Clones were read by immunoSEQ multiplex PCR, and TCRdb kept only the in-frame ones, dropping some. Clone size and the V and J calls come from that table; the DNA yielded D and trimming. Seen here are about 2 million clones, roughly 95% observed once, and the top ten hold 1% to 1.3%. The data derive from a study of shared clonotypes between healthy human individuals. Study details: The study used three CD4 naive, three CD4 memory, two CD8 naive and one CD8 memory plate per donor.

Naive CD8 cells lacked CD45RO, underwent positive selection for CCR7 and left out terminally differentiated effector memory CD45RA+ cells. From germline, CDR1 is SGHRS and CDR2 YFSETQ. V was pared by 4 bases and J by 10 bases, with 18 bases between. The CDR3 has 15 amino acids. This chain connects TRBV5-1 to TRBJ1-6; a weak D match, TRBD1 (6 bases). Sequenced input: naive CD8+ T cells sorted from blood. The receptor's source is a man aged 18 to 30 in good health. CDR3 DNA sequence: TGCGCCAGCAGCCAAACCATGAACAGGGACTCACCCCTCCACTTT. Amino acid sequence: CASSQTMNRDSPLHF.